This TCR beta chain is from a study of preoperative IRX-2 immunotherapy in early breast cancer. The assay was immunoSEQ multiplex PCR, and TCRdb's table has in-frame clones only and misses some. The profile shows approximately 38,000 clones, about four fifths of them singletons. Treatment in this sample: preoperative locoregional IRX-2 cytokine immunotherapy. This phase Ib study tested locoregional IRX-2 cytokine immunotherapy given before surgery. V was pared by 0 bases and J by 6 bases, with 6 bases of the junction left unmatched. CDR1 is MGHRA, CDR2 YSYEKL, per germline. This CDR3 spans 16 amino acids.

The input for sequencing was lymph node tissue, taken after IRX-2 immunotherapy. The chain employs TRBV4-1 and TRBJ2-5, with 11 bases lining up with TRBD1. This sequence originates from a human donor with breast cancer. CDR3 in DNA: TGCGCCAGCAGCCAAGATCGGACAGGGGGCATGAAGACCCAGTACTTC. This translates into CASSQDRTGGMKTQYF.